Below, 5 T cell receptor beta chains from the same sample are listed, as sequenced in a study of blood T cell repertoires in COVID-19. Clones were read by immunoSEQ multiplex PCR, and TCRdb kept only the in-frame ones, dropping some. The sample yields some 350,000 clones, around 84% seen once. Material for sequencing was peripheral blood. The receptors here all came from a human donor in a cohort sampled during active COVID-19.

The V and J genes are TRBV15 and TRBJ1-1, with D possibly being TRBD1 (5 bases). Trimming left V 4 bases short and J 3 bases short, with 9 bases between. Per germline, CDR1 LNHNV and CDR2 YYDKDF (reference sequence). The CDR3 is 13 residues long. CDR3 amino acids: CATSTGIYTEAFF. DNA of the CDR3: TGTGCCACCAGCACAGGGATTTACACTGAAGCTTTCTTT.

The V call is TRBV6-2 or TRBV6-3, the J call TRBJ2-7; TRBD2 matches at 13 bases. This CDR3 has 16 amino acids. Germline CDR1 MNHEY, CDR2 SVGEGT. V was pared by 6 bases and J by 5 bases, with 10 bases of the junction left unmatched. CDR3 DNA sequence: TGTGCCAGCAGCCGACGGCCGGGACTAGCGGGGAACGAGCAGTACTTC. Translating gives CASSRRPGLAGNEQYF.

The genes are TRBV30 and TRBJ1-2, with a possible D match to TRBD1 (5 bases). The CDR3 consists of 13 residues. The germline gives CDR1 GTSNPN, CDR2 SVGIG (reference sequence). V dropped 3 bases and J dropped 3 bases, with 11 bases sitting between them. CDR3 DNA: TGTGCCTGGAGACCACAGGTATACTATGGCTACACCTTC. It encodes CAWRPQVYYGYTF.

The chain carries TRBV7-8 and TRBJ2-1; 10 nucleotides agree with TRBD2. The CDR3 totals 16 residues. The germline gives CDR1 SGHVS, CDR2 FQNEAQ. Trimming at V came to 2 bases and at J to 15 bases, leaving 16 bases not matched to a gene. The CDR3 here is CASSLSLASGGDVGFF. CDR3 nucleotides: TGTGCCAGCAGCTTATCTTTGGCTAGCGGGGGAGATGTTGGGTTCTTC. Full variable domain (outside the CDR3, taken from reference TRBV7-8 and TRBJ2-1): GAGVSQSPRYKVAKRGQDVALRCDPISGHVSLFWYQQALGQGPEFLTYFQNEAQLDKSGLPSDRFFAERPEGSVSTLKIQRTQQEDSAVYLCASSLSLASGGDVGFFGPGTRLTVL.

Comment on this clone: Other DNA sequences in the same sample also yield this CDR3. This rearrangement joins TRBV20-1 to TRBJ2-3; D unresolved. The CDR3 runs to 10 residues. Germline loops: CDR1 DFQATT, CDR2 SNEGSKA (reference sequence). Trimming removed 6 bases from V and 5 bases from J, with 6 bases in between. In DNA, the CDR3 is TGCAGTGCCCGACTAGATACGCAGTATTTT. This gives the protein CSARLDTQYF.